This T cell receptor beta chain was sequenced during a study of cytomegalovirus exposure and HLA in healthy donors. The sample holds a few counts of this clone. The PCR made use of 60 Vbeta and 13 Jbeta primers. Generated by immunoSEQ multiplex PCR, the TCRdb table keeps only in-frame clones and is missing some. The table has around 300,000 clones, 72% seen once; the top ten hold roughly 2.4%. The germline CDR1 and CDR2 sequences are SNHLY and FYNNEI. The V end was cut by 11 bases, the J end by 5 bases, with 16 bases between. The CDR3 covers 12 residues. The J gene is TRBJ2-7, the V gene TRBV2; D might be TRBD1 (6 bases). Sequencing was performed on PBMCs. This sequence was found in a female donor in good health and CMV-seronegative. In DNA form, the CDR3 reads TGTGCCGGGCGGCGGGCAGGGGACGAGCAGTACTTC. Amino acid sequence: CAGRRAGDEQYF.